The T cell receptor (beta chain) described here comes from a study of CD8 T cells in ankylosing spondylitis. Regarding the study as a whole: Reportedly, disease-linked clones are significantly enriched in ankylosing spondylitis patients' matched synovial fluid. Researchers report that disease-linked clones proved CD8+ and relatively rare in peripheral blood.

This clonotype was recorded at least ten times. Its antigen is unknown. Quantitative 5'-RACE was performed with molecular barcodes, and it yielded the TCR beta libraries. TCRdb reanalysed the 5' RACE reads using MiXCR and keeps one entry per CDR3 protein. The sample holds about 100,000 distinct CDR3 sequences, about 9% seen once. Sequences were obtained from blood, either unsorted or a sorted T cell fraction (not recorded which). This TCR derives from a male donor with ankylosing spondylitis or in good health (not recorded which).

CDR3 amino acids: CASSLVGGRVRSYNEQFF. CDR3 sequence (DNA): TGTGCCAGCAGCTTAGTGGGGGGCCGGGTTAGGTCCTACAATGAGCAGTTCTTC. J is TRBJ2-1 and V is TRBV7-6, with D possibly called TRBD1 or TRBD2 (6 bases each). The V end was cut by 1 base, the J end by 1 base, with 17 bases between. This CDR3 has 18 residues. The germline gives CDR1 SGHVS, CDR2 FNYEAQ.